This T cell receptor beta chain was obtained from a study of T-cell reconstitution after alpha-beta-depleted transplantation in children. Study-wide findings and caveats: The study traced high day-60 TCRbeta diversity in some patients to surviving recipient T cells and thymic progenitors. The main origin of T-cell counts and diversity one year after transplant was newly produced T cells.

This clonotype showed up many times. Its antigen is currently unknown. The CDR3 has 16 residues. The germline V gene has CDR1 MGHRA and CDR2 YSYEKL. Trimming took off 4 bases at V and 3 bases at J, with 16 bases between the two ends. Preparation of the TCRbeta library involved a method that used unique molecular identifiers. TCRdb reprocessed the PCR reads with MiXCR, giving one entry per CDR3 protein. Among under 300,000 distinct CDR3 sequences listed, roughly 11% were seen once. The origin of this receptor is a male patient between 2 and 15 years old who had a stem cell transplant for chronic granulomatous disease, so the T cells may come from the graft donor. The sample was peripheral blood, taken 180 days after TCRalphabeta/CD19-depleted stem cell transplant. V and J are TRBV4-1 and TRBJ1-5, with D perhaps matching TRBD1 (6 bases). The DNA of the CDR3 is TGCGCCAGCAGCCGAGGCCAAGGGGGACACAATCAGCCCCAGCATTTT. As protein: CASSRGQGGHNQPQHF.